This record covers a single T cell receptor beta chain. Participants were aged roughly 18 to 89 years from around 26 US areas. Participants were placed into cohorts based on the clinical history they reported. Method: immunoSEQ multiplex PCR; TCRdb's copy keeps in-frame clones and lacks some. The repertoire holds a few hundred thousand clones, with roughly four fifths as singletons. The data belong to a study of blood T cell repertoires in COVID-19. CDR3 length equals 15 residues. Trimming cost V 5 bases and J 3 bases; bases outside gene matches: 9. Germline CDR1 is SGHRS and CDR2 is YFSETQ. This chain uses TRBV5-1 with TRBJ2-5, with 8 bases fitting TRBD1. The source is a man aged 40-49 years who had been exposed to COVID-19. The sequenced sample consisted of PBMCs or T cells enriched from blood (not recorded which). In nucleotides, the CDR3 is TGCGCCAGCAGTCATGGACAGGGTTTCGAAGAGACCCAGTACTTC. It codes for CASSHGQGFEETQYF.